The 10 T cell receptor beta chains reported below all come from one sample, sequenced in a study of T cells after yellow fever vaccination. TCRdb recomputed calls from the 5' RACE reads with MiXCR, one row per CDR3 protein. The table lists some 600,000 distinct CDR3 sequences, less than 20% of them singletons. The sequenced sample was PBMCs, obtained roughly 5 days after the first yellow fever vaccination. Receptors originate from a man aged 18 to 30 who received the YFV17D yellow fever vaccine.

J is TRBJ1-5 and V is TRBV19; 7 nucleotides line up with TRBD1. The V segment lost 6 bases and the J segment 5 bases; nucleotides outside the gene matches: 10. This CDR3 has 15 amino acids. Germline-derived CDR1 and CDR2 are LNHDA and SQIVND (reference sequence). The CDR3 DNA is TGTGCCAGTAGCCGAGACAGGGCTTGGGATCAGCCCCAGCATTTT. It specifies CASSRDRAWDQPQHF.

The V gene is TRBV7-2, the J gene TRBJ1-5, with D unclear. CDR3 length: 13 amino acids. V was clipped by 7 bases and J by 0 bases, with 7 bases between them. From germline, CDR1 is SGHTA and CDR2 FQGNSA. The DNA for the CDR3 is TGTGCCAGCACACGGAGTAGCAATCAGCCCCAGCATTTT. Its protein product is CASTRSSNQPQHF.

The CDR3 DNA reads as TGTGCCAGTAGCTCAGATAGAAGCTCCTACAATGAGCAGTTCTTC. It yields the protein CASSSDRSSYNEQFF. The gene calls are TRBV19 and TRBJ2-1; D gene uncertain. CDR1 is LNHDA and CDR2 is SQIVND in the germline V gene (reference sequence). The CDR3 has 15 residues. V lost 6 bases to trimming and J lost 0 bases, with 12 bases between them.

This clonotype was seen ten or more times. The chain is built from TRBV7-9 and TRBJ1-1; no definite D call. This CDR3 has 10 residues. The germline V and J ends were trimmed by 2 bases and 5 bases, with 0 bases remaining between them. Germline V gene sequence: CDR1 SEHNR, CDR2 FQNEAQ (reference sequence). The CDR3 coding sequence is TGTGCCAGCAGCTTAACTGAAGCTTTCTTT. It codes for CASSLTEAFF. Full variable domain (remainder filled in from reference TRBV7-9 and TRBJ1-1): DTGVSQNPRHKITKRGQNVTFRCDPISEHNRLYWYRQTLGQGPEFLTYFQNEAQLEKSRLLSDRFSAERPKGSFSTLEIQRTEQGDSAMYLCASSLTEAFFGQGTRLTVV.

The chain employs TRBV30 and TRBJ2-2, with TRBD1 matching 7 bases. Trimming removed 5 bases from V and 1 base from J; junction bases left unmatched: 1. Per the germline V gene, CDR1 is GTSNPN and CDR2 is SVGIG (reference sequence). This CDR3 is built from 13 residues. CDR3 nucleotides: TGTGCCTGGTGGACAGGGAACACCGGGGAGCTGTTTTTT. Translating it yields CAWWTGNTGELFF.

The chain carries TRBV12-3 or TRBV12-4 and TRBJ2-4; no clear D gene. The CDR3 covers 13 residues. V lost 2 bases, J lost 5 bases, and 7 bases lay in between. For the CDR3, the DNA is TGTGCCAGCAGTTTACAGGCACAAAACATTCAGTACTTC. Protein sequence: CASSLQAQNIQYF.

This rearrangement joins TRBV9 to TRBJ1-1; no clear D. With 0 bases removed from V and 5 bases from J, the gap between germline ends came to 11 bases. The CDR3 is 14 amino acids. Germline values: CDR1 SGDLS, CDR2 YYNGEE. CDR3 sequence reads: CASSVGESGTEAFF. CDR3 coding DNA: TGTGCCAGCAGCGTAGGGGAATCGGGAACTGAAGCTTTCTTT.

The table lists this clonotype with a few counts. The rearrangement uses TRBV5-6 and TRBJ2-5; a possible D gene is TRBD1 (5 bases). CDR1 is SGHDT and CDR2 is YYEEEE in the germline V gene. V lost 4 bases and J 5 bases, leaving 12 bases between the germline ends. The CDR3 has 13 residues. The CDR3 is CASSAAGLETQYF. The CDR3 DNA reads TGTGCCAGCAGCGCCGCAGGGTTGGAGACCCAGTACTTC.

This clonotype was detected many times. The rearrangement joins TRBV5-1 to TRBJ2-7, with TRBD1 identical over 10 bases. This CDR3 contains 16 residues. Germline assignment: CDR1 SGHRS and CDR2 YFSETQ. After removal of 0 bases from V and 0 bases from J, the junction contained 3 bases not matched to a gene. This CDR3 reads CASSLAGQGISYEQYF. CDR3 nucleotide sequence: TGCGCCAGCAGCTTGGCGGGACAGGGGATCTCCTACGAGCAGTACTTC.

This clonotype has just a few counts. The chain recombines TRBV6-5 with TRBJ2-6, with D hard to call. The CDR3 loop spans 14 amino acids. Germline V gene data show CDR1 as MNHEY and CDR2 as SVGAGI. The V and J ends lost 8 bases and 2 bases respectively, with 10 bases between them. CDR3 in amino acids: CASRYRAGANVLTF. In nucleotides, the CDR3 is TGTGCCAGCCGCTACCGGGCTGGGGCCAACGTCCTGACTTTC.